In its sample, the clone carrying this T cell receptor (beta chain) was seen a few times. The CDR3 sequence is 15 residues long. With 2 bases removed from V and 4 bases from J, the gap between germline ends came to 14 bases. The germline V gene encodes CDR1 MDHEN and CDR2 SYDVKM. As the library was built, unique molecular identifiers were attached to individual cDNA molecules. Authors' processing steps: Across samples, TCR counts had a median of about 88,000 and ranged from 23,224 to 690,600. MiXCR was run by TCRdb on the RACE reads, yielding one entry per CDR3 protein. It is TCRdb's table, rather than the study itself, that gives the V and J calls and clone size. Of fewer than 100,000 distinct CDR3 sequences in the sample, 8.6% were seen once. This sample's time point: healthy volunteer bleed at 6 weeks. The template was total RNA from unfractionated whole blood. This sample is drawn from a study of human T cells and chemical hapten exposure.

The sequencing input was whole blood. This clonotype was obtained from a female donor in good health. Some clones in this sample may be carry-over from other donors' samples. The chain couples TRBV28 to TRBJ1-1; weak D call: TRBD1 (6 bases). Here the CDR3 reads CASSLRTASGTEAFF. CDR3 coding DNA: TGTGCCAGCAGTTTAAGGACAGCCTCGGGCACTGAAGCTTTCTTT. The full variable domain, in which reference TRBV28 and TRBJ1-1 provide the parts outside the CDR3, is DVKVTQSSRYLVKRTGEKVFLECVQDMDHENMFWYRQDPGLGLRLIYFSYDVKMKEKGDIPEGYSVSREKKERFSLILESASTNQTSMYLCASSLRTASGTEAFFGQGTRLTVV.